The next 27 T cell receptor beta chains were all read from a single sample in a study of tumor-infiltrating lymphocytes in glioblastoma multiforme. TCRB libraries came from RNA via three nested multiplex PCR rounds. TCRdb ran MiXCR on the multiplex PCR reads and lists one entry per CDR3 protein. The table has roughly 13,000 distinct CDR3 sequences, roughly 67% seen once. The sequencing sample was made of brain tumor tissue. These receptors were taken from a male donor with glioblastoma.

The rearrangement links TRBV20-1 to TRBJ2-1; D call uncertain. The germline V and J ends were trimmed by 2 bases and 13 bases, with 15 bases remaining between them. The germline CDR1 and CDR2 sequences are DFQATT and SNEGSKA (reference sequence). The CDR3 has 12 amino acids. Here the CDR3 reads CSARRPRTEQFF. The CDR3, as DNA: TGCAGTGCTAGAAGGCCGCGTACGGAACAGTTCTTC.

By share of the sample, this clonotype is medium-sized. J is TRBJ2-6 and V is TRBV6-5, with D unclear. Between the trimmed V and J ends, which lost 6 bases and 0 bases, there was a span of 12 bases. CDR3 length equals 16 residues. Germline assignment: CDR1 MNHEY and CDR2 SVGAGI. The CDR3 coding sequence is TGTGCCAGCAGCCAACCGCGACTCTCTGGGGCCAACGTCCTGACTTTC. The encoded protein is CASSQPRLSGANVLTF.

The rearrangement joins TRBV29-1 to TRBJ2-1, with D uncertain. Germline CDR1 reads SQVTM; CDR2 reads ANQGSEA. Trimming stripped 4 bases from V and 0 bases from J, with 13 bases between. This CDR3 is 15 amino acids long. The CDR3 region is CSVGLVWGSYNEQFF. DNA for the CDR3: TGCAGCGTTGGACTTGTTTGGGGCTCCTACAATGAGCAGTTCTTC.

As regards this clonotype: Given the absence of the conserved phenylalanine or tryptophan at the CDR3 end, a read error is likely. The chain uses TRBV11-2 and TRBJ2-1, with D possibly matching TRBD1 (5 bases). Trimming shortened V by 0 bases and J by 10 bases, and 10 bases separated the two germline ends. The CDR3 consists of 13 residues. Germline V gene lookup returns CDR1 SGHAT and CDR2 FQNNGV. In DNA form, the CDR3 reads TGTGCCAGCAGCTTAGATAGGGGTAAGGAGCAGTTCATC. Protein product: CASSLDRGKEQFI.

In the case of this clonotype: The junction and the germline gene differ at one end; a read error may be behind it. The rearrangement joins TRBV20-1 to TRBJ2-1; tentatively, D is TRBD1 or TRBD2 (5 bases each). The CDR3 spans 13 residues. Per the germline V gene, CDR1 is DFQATT and CDR2 is SNEGSKA (reference sequence). CDR3: CSARAGRYNEQFF. In nucleotides, the CDR3 is TGCAGTGCTAGAGCGGGACGCTACAACGAGCAGTTCTTC.

The chain combines TRBV30 with TRBJ2-1; D not certain. Germline-derived CDR1 and CDR2 are GTSNPN and SVGIG (reference sequence). This CDR3 region has 15 residues. V gave up 0 bases and J gave up 3 bases, with 12 bases separating them. The CDR3 protein is CAWSVRRRNYNEQFF. CDR3 nucleotide sequence: TGTGCCTGGAGTGTACGTCGCCGAAACTACAATGAGCAGTTCTTC.

The V call is TRBV6-2 or TRBV6-3, the J call TRBJ1-1, with D unclear. Trimming removed 1 base from V and 4 bases from J, with 7 bases in between. CDR3 length equals 13 residues. CDR1 and CDR2 from the germline V gene are MNHEY and SVGEGT. The CDR3 protein is CASSYLGFTEAFF. The CDR3 nucleotides read TGTGCCAGCAGTTACTTGGGATTCACTGAAGCTTTCTTT.

This clonotype is medium-sized. The rearrangement joins TRBV10-3 to TRBJ1-3; D gene uncertain. The CDR3 is made up of 14 amino acids. CDR1 is ENHRY and CDR2 is SYGVKD in the germline V gene. The ends were cut back, 0 bases at V and 4 bases at J, with 7 bases in the middle. CDR3 sequence (DNA): TGTGCCATCAGTGAGTCCGCACAGGGAAACACCATATATTTT. Translation: CAISESAQGNTIYF.

Details on this clonotype: Its ends do not fully match the called genes, so a read error is possible. The rearrangement uses TRBV4-1 and TRBJ2-3; D call uncertain. Germline CDR1 reads MGHRA; CDR2 reads YSYEKL. The CDR3 consists of 14 residues. The CDR3 sequence is CVSSQAKSTDTQYF. In nucleotides, the CDR3 is TGCGTCAGCAGCCAAGCGAAGTCCACAGATACGCAGTATTTT.

This clonotype is medium-sized. The chain is built from TRBV12-3 or TRBV12-4 and TRBJ1-1, with a tentative D call TRBD1 (5 bases). The CDR3 totals 13 residues. The V end lost 1 base, the J end lost 8 bases, and 11 bases lay between the germline ends. CDR3 residues: CASSLGGVGEAFF. CDR3 sequence (DNA): TGTGCCAGCAGTTTAGGGGGGGTTGGAGAAGCTTTCTTT.

By its share, this clonotype is medium-sized (0.01 to 0.1%). The rearrangement links TRBV29-1 to TRBJ2-2, with no clear D. The CDR3 is 12 residues long. Germline values: CDR1 SQVTM, CDR2 ANQGSEA. V gave up 0 bases and J gave up 7 bases, with 6 bases separating them. CDR3 nucleotide sequence: TGCAGCGTTGAAGACGTACACGGGGAGCTGTTTTTT. It specifies CSVEDVHGELFF.

This clonotype was detected many times. This may arise from a read error, as a much more abundant clone is one base away. The gene calls are TRBV29-1 and TRBJ2-1; D tentatively fits TRBD1 or TRBD2 (5 bases each). This CDR3 has 15 residues. With 4 bases removed from V and 0 bases from J, the gap between germline ends came to 13 bases. Germline assignment: CDR1 SQVTM and CDR2 ANQGSEA. The CDR3 region has the DNA TGCAGCGTTGCCAAAGGGGAGAGCTCCTACAATGAGCAGTTCTTC. This translates into CSVAKGESSYNEQFF.

This clonotype was seen repeatedly, ten times or more. This rearrangement joins TRBV25-1 to TRBJ2-1; the match to TRBD1 covers 8 bases. The junction had 12 bases not matched to a gene; V was cut back by 2 bases and J by 6 bases. The germline CDR1 and CDR2 sequences are MGHDK and SYGVNS. This CDR3 spans 17 amino acids. This chain's CDR3 is CASSESKGQDTLNEQFF. The CDR3 coding sequence is TGTGCCAGCAGTGAAAGCAAGGGACAGGATACTCTCAATGAGCAGTTCTTC.

The V gene is TRBV6-2 or TRBV6-3, the J gene TRBJ2-7; TRBD2 agrees at 11 bases. The J segment lost 13 bases and the V segment lost 8 bases, leaving 10 bases of the junction unmatched. The CDR3 covers 12 residues. The germline CDR1 and CDR2 sequences are MNHEY and SVGEGT. The CDR3 spells CASCLAGGQKYF. CDR3 in DNA: TGTGCCAGCTGCCTAGCGGGAGGCCAGAAATACTTC.

Regarding this clonotype: A junction end diverges from the germline sequence, so it may reflect a read error. V gene TRBV29-1 combines with J gene TRBJ1-6; 7 nucleotides align to TRBD1. Looked up from germline, CDR1 is SQVTM and CDR2 is ANQGSEA. The CDR3 is made up of 13 amino acids. CDR3 nucleotide sequence: TGCAGCGTTGCCGGGGACAGAGAAACACCCCTCCGCTTT. Translation: CSVAGDRETPLRF.

The chain has TRBV18 and TRBJ2-7; tentatively, D is TRBD2 (6 bases). This CDR3 comprises 13 residues. Germline V gene sequence: CDR1 KGHSH, CDR2 LQKENI. The DNA of the CDR3 is TGTGCACACGTAGAGTTGGACTACTACGAGCAGTACTTC. The encoded protein is CAHVELDYYEQYF.

The J gene is TRBJ2-2, the V gene TRBV11-1; D is possibly TRBD1 or TRBD2 (5 bases each). CDR3 length: 15 residues. CDR1 SGHAT and CDR2 FQDESV come from the germline V gene (reference sequence). Trimming took 5 bases from V and 3 from J, leaving 13 bases between them. For the CDR3, the DNA is TGTGCCAGCAGCCCGGGGCAGGGTTACACCGGGGAGCTGTTTTTT. It yields the protein CASSPGQGYTGELFF.

This clonotype was counted between two and nine times. The junction and the germline gene differ at one end; a read error may be behind it. The rearrangement links TRBV6-5 to TRBJ1-6; D is perhaps TRBD1 (5 bases). The CDR3 spans 16 residues. Per germline, CDR1 MNHEY and CDR2 SVGAGI. For the CDR3, the DNA is TGTGCCAGCAGTTACTCGCAGGCAGGGCGGGGATCACCCCTCCATTTT. This codes for CASSYSQAGRGSPLHF.

Details on this clonotype: The CDR3 does not end in the conserved phenylalanine or tryptophan, so this is likely a read error. The chain joins TRBV6-6 to TRBJ2-3; D not certain. This CDR3 is 15 amino acids long. Trimming pared 3 bases from V and 6 bases from J, leaving 16 bases between. Germline V gives CDR1 MNHNY, CDR2 SVGAGI (reference sequence). CDR3 in DNA: TGTGCCAGCAGTTATCGACATGACACATCGGATACGCAGTATTTA. Amino acid sequence: CASSYRHDTSDTQYL.

This clonotype was observed a few times. The chain couples TRBV20-1 to TRBJ2-7, with D unresolved. Germline CDR1 and CDR2: DFQATT and SNEGSKA (reference sequence). The CDR3 consists of 13 residues. V lost 0 bases and J 0 bases, leaving 6 bases between the germline ends. CDR3 sequence reads: CSAREADSYEQYF. Written as DNA, the CDR3 is TGCAGTGCTAGAGAGGCGGACTCCTACGAGCAGTACTTC.

With respect to this clonotype: Given a much more abundant clone one base away, this may be a read error. V and J are TRBV7-9 and TRBJ2-2, with TRBD2 identical over 8 bases. The CDR3 is 17 residues long. Germline V gives CDR1 SEHNR, CDR2 FQNEAQ (reference sequence). The CDR3 sequence: CASTRTSSNTNTRELFF. The CDR3 DNA is TGTGCCAGCACCCGGACTAGCTCAAATACGAACACCCGGGAGCTGTTTTTT.

This clonotype was seen at least ten times. One junction end does not reproduce the germline sequence, and a read error may be involved. The chain has TRBV29-1 and TRBJ2-1; D call uncertain. From germline, CDR1 is SQVTM and CDR2 ANQGSEA. This CDR3 has 15 residues. CDR3 loop: CSVRPRLSAYNEQFF. CDR3 sequence (DNA): TGCAGCGTTCGACCTAGACTTTCTGCCTATAATGAGCAGTTCTTC.

The chain combines TRBV20-1 with TRBJ1-2; D unclear. The CDR3 sequence is 15 residues long. V was shortened by 4 bases and J by 2 bases, with 17 bases between the two germline ends. Germline V CDR1 and CDR2: DFQATT, SNEGSKA (reference sequence). CDR3 in amino acids: CSAIFDEGENYGYTF. The CDR3 bases are TGCAGTGCTATATTTGACGAGGGCGAGAACTATGGCTACACCTTC.

The chain combines TRBV6-5 with TRBJ1-2; 7 bases align to TRBD1. Trimming cost V 6 bases and J 7 bases; bases outside gene matches: 8. There are 13 residues in the CDR3. Germline loops: CDR1 MNHEY, CDR2 SVGAGI. DNA for the CDR3: TGTGCCAGCAGCTCATCAGGGGGACGTGGCTACACCTTC. This codes for CASSSSGGRGYTF.

On this clonotype itself: This is likely a read error, given that the CDR3 carries no conserved phenylalanine or tryptophan at its end. The CDR3 region is CARGGFGTDTQYS. The CDR3 region has the DNA TGTGCCCGCGGGGGTTTCGGCACAGATACGCAGTATTCT. V usage is TRBV30 and J usage is TRBJ2-3, with 7 bases that match TRBD2. CDR1 is GTSNPN, CDR2 SVGIG, per germline (reference sequence). The CDR3 is 13 amino acids. V lost 8 bases to trimming and J lost 1 base; unmatched junction nucleotides: 6.

Concerning this clonotype: The junction does not match germline at one end; this may be a read error. The genes are TRBV5-5 and TRBJ1-1; D unclear. Looked up from germline, CDR1 is SGHKS and CDR2 is YYEKEE (reference sequence). The CDR3 has 12 amino acids. The CDR3 loop reads CVSNVGQVGAFF. CDR3 bases: TGTGTCAGCAACGTAGGGCAGGTTGGCGCTTTCTTT. The full variable domain, its missing parts supplied by reference TRBV5-5 and TRBJ1-1, is DAGVTQSPTHLIKTRGQQVTLRCSPISGHKSVSWYQQVLGQGPQFIFQYYEKEERGRGNFPDRFSARQFPNYSSELNVNALLLGDSALYLCVSNVGQVGAFFGQGTRLTVV.

V gene TRBV6-1 combines with J gene TRBJ1-3; D is unresolved. V lost 1 base and J lost 4, with 5 bases in between. The CDR3 extends over 13 amino acids. CDR1 and CDR2 from the germline V gene are MNHNS and SASEGT. For the CDR3, the DNA is TGTGCCAGCAGTGAAGTCGGGGGAAACACCATATATTTT. It yields the protein CASSEVGGNTIYF.